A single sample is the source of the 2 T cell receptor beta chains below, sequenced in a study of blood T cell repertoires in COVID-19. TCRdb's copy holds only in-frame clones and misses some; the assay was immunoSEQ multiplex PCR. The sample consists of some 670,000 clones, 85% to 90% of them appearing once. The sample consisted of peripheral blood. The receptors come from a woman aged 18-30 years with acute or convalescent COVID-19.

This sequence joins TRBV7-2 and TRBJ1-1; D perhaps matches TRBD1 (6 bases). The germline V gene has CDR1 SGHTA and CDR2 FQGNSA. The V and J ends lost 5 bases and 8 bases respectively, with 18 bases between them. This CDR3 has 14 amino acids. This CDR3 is CASSHPRGQSEAFF. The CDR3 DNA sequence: TGTGCCAGCAGCCACCCACGAGGACAGTCAGAAGCTTTCTTT. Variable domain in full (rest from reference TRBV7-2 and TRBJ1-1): GAGVSQSPSNKVTEKGKDVELRCDPISGHTALYWYRQSLGQGLEFLIYFQGNSAPDKSGLPSDRFSAERTGGSVSTLTIQRTQQEDSAVYLCASSHPRGQSEAFFGQGTRLTVV.

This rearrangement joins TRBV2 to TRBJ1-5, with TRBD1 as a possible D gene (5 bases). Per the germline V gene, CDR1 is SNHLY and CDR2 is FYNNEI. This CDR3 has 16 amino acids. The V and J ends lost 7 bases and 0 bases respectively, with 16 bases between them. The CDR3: CASTRPGQDSNQPQHF. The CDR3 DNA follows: TGTGCCAGCACCCGCCCCGGACAAGATAGCAATCAGCCCCAGCATTTT.